This TCR beta chain was obtained from a study of blood T cell repertoires in COVID-19 (dated by TCRdb to the early 2020s). About the study as a whole: Samples from collaborators originated in the United States, Italy and Spain and spanned both the acute and convalescent phases of COVID-19. The material from the prospective study consisted of cDNA or gDNA derived from T cells, B-cell-depleted T cells, or PBMCs. The dataset comprised deeply sampled blood TCRbeta repertoires from subjects exposed to, actively infected with, or recovered from COVID-19. The repertoires were made available in a free public database intended to serve as a resource for research on the immune response to SARS-CoV-2. The samples were drawn from the first 160 participants of the ongoing ImmuneRACE study and from 1,254 subjects provided by 6 global collaborators. Nearly every sample came with metadata listing a de-identified subject ID, COVID-19 status, age in years and sex. Where available, HLA class I and class II types were obtained from metadata supplied by the sample provider rather than from assay-based typing.

What the study reported, not specific to this receptor: The quantity of clinical and demographic metadata differed by source and by participant and was supplied without curation.

A few counts support this clone. Its antigen is still unknown. The record has no base qualities; no much larger clone is one base away. A second Seattle source provided samples from volunteer blood donors who had recovered from COVID-19. The collaborating institutions used their own protocols to collect whole blood in K2EDTA tubes. For TCRbeta analysis, collaborators shipped samples in one of three forms: frozen whole blood, isolated PBMCs, or DNA extracted from either of those sample types. TCRbeta CDR3 regions were amplified from genomic DNA by means of the immunoSEQ Assay, a bias-controlled multiplex PCR. On the study's bioinformatics: The number of nucleated cells in each sample was estimated from the amplification of reference gene primers within the assay. Sequence reads were collapsed and filtered to measure the absolute abundance of every unique TCRbeta CDR3 rearrangement. For each sample, productive Simpson clonality was calculated by taking the square root of Simpson's diversity index across productive rearrangements. What TCRdb holds here is the immuneACCESS table cut down to in-frame rearrangements. Part of the clones is not present; checked against another copy, under half of the missing clones reflect an unresolved V gene, and the others are unexplained. V, J and clone size derive from that table, while D and trimming were established from the DNA sequence. The sample table holds 150,000 to 200,000 clones, of which about 88% were seen once. In total, the top ten clones hold about 1.9% of the sample.

The germline V gene (reference sequence) supplies CDR1 SGHNT and CDR2 YYREEE. Germline trimming: 4 bases from V, 2 bases from J; junction bases outside gene matches: 4. There are 16 amino acids in the CDR3, from cysteine to phenylalanine inclusive. Only CDR3 DNA remains: 48 bases, in frame from the first base. The source of this sequence is a man in his late teens or twenties who had recovered from COVID-19. In this chain, TRBV5-4 is recombined with TRBJ2-2, and 11 junctional nucleotides match TRBD2. Sequencing used peripheral blood. The nucleotide sequence is TGTGCCAGCAGCAAGGGACTAGCGGTTAACACCGGGGAGCTGTTTTTT. Its translation reads: CASSKGLAVNTGELFF.